The next 14 T cell receptor beta chains were all read from a single sample in a study of siplizumab effects on memory and regulatory T cells. Measured with immunoSEQ multiplex PCR; TCRdb has only the in-frame clones, and not every one. The sample has some 97,000 clones; around 93% are singletons. The sequenced sample was non-Treg CD4+ T cells sorted from blood. These receptors all stem from a human donor in good health.

V and J are TRBV7-8 and TRBJ1-1, with 9 nucleotides matching TRBD1. Germline CDR1 SGHVS, CDR2 FQNEAQ. The CDR3 sequence is 14 residues long. V lost 2 bases to trimming and J lost 8 bases; unmatched junction nucleotides: 6. Here the CDR3 reads CASSLPGGQGEAFF. The CDR3 DNA follows: TGTGCCAGCAGCTTACCGGGGGGACAGGGAGAAGCTTTCTTT.

The chain links TRBV27 to TRBJ1-5, with TRBD1 matching 8 bases. Germline CDR1 is MNHEY and CDR2 is SMNVEV (reference sequence). CDR3 length: 15 residues. V gave up 5 bases and J gave up 0 bases; unmatched junction bases: 3. CDR3 coding DNA: TGTGCCAGCAGTCCGGGACAGGTTAGCAATCAGCCCCAGCATTTT. Residues: CASSPGQVSNQPQHF.

The chain combines TRBV29-1 with TRBJ2-6; no clear D gene. The CDR3 runs to 13 residues. Trimming shortened V by 6 bases and J by 4 bases, and 10 bases separated the two germline ends. Looked up from germline, CDR1 is SQVTM and CDR2 is ANQGSEA. The CDR3 DNA reads as TGCAGCGTCGCTAGGGCCGGGGCCAACGTCCTGACTTTC. It encodes CSVARAGANVLTF.

CDR3 bases: TGCGCCAGCAGCCGGCAGGGGGCGCTCCGAGAGACCCAGTACTTC. As protein: CASSRQGALRETQYF. The chain employs TRBV4-1 and TRBJ2-5; 8 bases map to TRBD1. The junction had 8 bases not matched to a gene; V was cut back by 4 bases and J by 4 bases. The germline V gene encodes CDR1 MGHRA and CDR2 YSYEKL. The CDR3 sequence is 15 residues long.

This rearrangement joins TRBV7-2 to TRBJ2-7; 10 positions match TRBD2. The CDR3 has 17 amino acids. Germline CDR1 reads SGHTA; CDR2 reads FQGNSA. The junction had 8 bases not matched to a gene; V was cut back by 1 base and J by 2 bases. In DNA form, the CDR3 reads TGTGCCAGCAGCTTAGGTCCTAGCGGGAGAGGTGCCTACGAGCAGTACTTC. Its protein product is CASSLGPSGRGAYEQYF.

This sequence joins TRBV7-2 and TRBJ2-1; 9 bases match TRBD2. The CDR3 extends over 17 amino acids. V shed 4 bases and J 2 bases; nucleotides not matched to a gene: 9. Germline V gene data show CDR1 as SGHTA and CDR2 as FQGNSA. CDR3 in amino acids: CASSSQAGGPPYNEQFF. In DNA form, the CDR3 reads TGTGCCAGCAGCTCCCAAGCGGGAGGCCCCCCCTACAATGAGCAGTTCTTC. Looking up the rest from reference TRBV7-2 and TRBJ2-1 gives the full variable domain: GAGVSQSPSNKVTEKGKDVELRCDPISGHTALYWYRQSLGQGLEFLIYFQGNSAPDKSGLPSDRFSAERTGGSVSTLTIQRTQQEDSAVYLCASSSQAGGPPYNEQFFGPGTRLTVL.

Details on this clone: Within the sample, other DNA sequences also encode this same CDR3. The gene calls are TRBV18 and TRBJ2-1, with a weak D call TRBD2 (5 bases). The germline gives CDR1 KGHSH, CDR2 LQKENI. This CDR3 has 15 amino acids. V dropped 3 bases and J dropped 0 bases, with 9 bases sitting between them. The CDR3 DNA reads as TGTGCCAGCTCACCCCCCGAGGGCTCCTACAATGAGCAGTTCTTC. It yields the protein CASSPPEGSYNEQFF.

This chain joins TRBV6-4 and TRBJ2-3; D might be TRBD2 (7 bases). V dropped 5 bases and J dropped 5 bases, with 14 bases sitting between them. The germline CDR1 and CDR2 sequences are MRHNA and SNTAGT. The CDR3 totals 14 residues. DNA for the CDR3: TGTGCCAGCAGTCATTCGGGGGGCGTAGATACGCAGTATTTT. Encoded protein: CASSHSGGVDTQYF.

V gene TRBV18 combines with J gene TRBJ1-2; 7 bases are a match to TRBD1. Germline CDR1 KGHSH, CDR2 LQKENI. The CDR3 extends over 15 amino acids. J gave up 7 bases and V 2 bases, and 10 bases lay outside the gene matches. CDR3 bases: TGTGCCAGCTCACCAGAAAGGGGGCGCGGGGTTGGCTACACCTTC. Translation: CASSPERGRGVGYTF.

J is TRBJ1-5 and V is TRBV18; D is perhaps TRBD1 (5 bases). Trimming cost V 2 bases and J 0 bases, with 8 bases left between them. Germline loops: CDR1 KGHSH, CDR2 LQKENI. The CDR3 sequence is 15 residues long. The CDR3 loop reads CASSPGGNSNQPQHF. The CDR3 DNA reads TGTGCCAGCTCACCAGGGGGGAATAGCAATCAGCCCCAGCATTTT.

The chain combines TRBV2 with TRBJ2-7; 7 bases fit TRBD1. There are 16 residues in the CDR3. The junction had 10 bases not matched to a gene; V was cut back by 4 bases and J by 1 base. Germline CDR1 is SNHLY and CDR2 is FYNNEI. The CDR3 bases are TGTGCCAGCAGTGTTAACCCGGGACAGAAATCCTACGAGCAGTACTTC. Translation gives CASSVNPGQKSYEQYF.

The V and J genes are TRBV19 and TRBJ2-7; D is ambiguous. The CDR3 extends over 15 amino acids. CDR1 is LNHDA, CDR2 SQIVND, per germline (reference sequence). V dropped 10 bases and J dropped 2 bases, with 21 bases sitting between them. The CDR3 nucleotides read TGTGCCACACAATACGGGCGAGGCGGAACCTACGAGCAGTACTTC. Protein: CATQYGRGGTYEQYF.

This rearrangement joins TRBV19 to TRBJ1-5, with TRBD1 as a possible D gene (5 bases). The CDR3 has 16 residues. Germline V gene data show CDR1 as LNHDA and CDR2 as SQIVND (reference sequence). The V gene lost 1 base and the J gene lost 7 bases, with 17 bases spanning the gap. The CDR3 DNA follows: TGTGCCAGTAGTATAGGAGCGGGGCCTCAAGGGCAGCCCCAGCATTTT. Amino acids: CASSIGAGPQGQPQHF.

The chain is built from TRBV10-3 and TRBJ1-2; no definite D call. The CDR3 has 13 residues. Trimming shortened V by 3 bases and J by 7 bases, and 12 bases separated the two germline ends. CDR1 ENHRY and CDR2 SYGVKD come from the germline V gene. CDR3 nucleotides: TGTGCCATCAGTGAATCTAAGGGAGGTGGCTACACCTTC. This translates into CAISESKGGGYTF.